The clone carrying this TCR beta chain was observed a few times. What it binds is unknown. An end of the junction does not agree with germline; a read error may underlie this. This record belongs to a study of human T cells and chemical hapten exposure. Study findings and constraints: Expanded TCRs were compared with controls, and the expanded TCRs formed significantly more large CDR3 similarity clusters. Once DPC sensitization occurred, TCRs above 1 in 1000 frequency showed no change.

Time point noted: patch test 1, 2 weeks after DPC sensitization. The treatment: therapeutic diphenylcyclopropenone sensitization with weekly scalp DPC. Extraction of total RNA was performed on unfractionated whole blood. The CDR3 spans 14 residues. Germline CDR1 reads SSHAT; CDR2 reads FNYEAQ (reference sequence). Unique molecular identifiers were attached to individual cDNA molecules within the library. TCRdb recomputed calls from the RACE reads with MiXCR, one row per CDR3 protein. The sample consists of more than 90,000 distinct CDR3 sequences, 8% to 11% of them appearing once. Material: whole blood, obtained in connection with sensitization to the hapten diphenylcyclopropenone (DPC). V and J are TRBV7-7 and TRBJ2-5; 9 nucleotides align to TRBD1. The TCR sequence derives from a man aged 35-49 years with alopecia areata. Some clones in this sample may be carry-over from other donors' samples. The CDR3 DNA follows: TGTGCTAGCAGCCCGGGACAGGGATTGGAGACCCAGTACTTC. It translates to CASSPGQGLETQYF.